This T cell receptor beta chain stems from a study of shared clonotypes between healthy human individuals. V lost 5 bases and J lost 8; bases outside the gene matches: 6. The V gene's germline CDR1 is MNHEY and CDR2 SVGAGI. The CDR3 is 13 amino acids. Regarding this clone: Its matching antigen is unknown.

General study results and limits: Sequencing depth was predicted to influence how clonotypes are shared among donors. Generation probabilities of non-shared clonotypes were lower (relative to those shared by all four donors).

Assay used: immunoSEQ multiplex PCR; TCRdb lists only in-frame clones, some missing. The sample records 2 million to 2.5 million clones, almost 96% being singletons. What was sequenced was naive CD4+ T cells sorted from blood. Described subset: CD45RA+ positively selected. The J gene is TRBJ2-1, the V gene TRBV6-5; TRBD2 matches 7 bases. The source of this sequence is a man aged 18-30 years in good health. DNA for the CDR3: TGTGCCAGCAGTACCCCCGGGGGGTATGAGCAGTTCTTC. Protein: CASSTPGGYEQFF.